This TCR beta chain derives from a study of T cell responses to AZD1222 COVID-19 vaccine. A remark on this clone: Its specificity is not known. Its ends do not fully match the called genes, so a read error is possible.

The study, taken as a whole, reports: Every sample of the repertoires postdated the peak T cell response. Spike-specific TCR breadth and depth were elevated following two AZD1222 doses.

Assay used: immunoSEQ multiplex PCR; TCRdb lists only in-frame clones, some missing. The sample gives 120,000 to 150,000 clones, roughly nine tenths of which show up once; about 10% is in the top ten. Germline V gene sequence: CDR1 MDHEN, CDR2 SYDVKM. This CDR3 region has 13 residues. The chain uses TRBV28 and TRBJ1-1, with unresolved D. The sample consisted of peripheral blood, taken 28 days after the second AZD1222 dose. The clonotype was recovered from an adult who received the AZD1222 COVID-19 vaccine. The CDR3 DNA reads as TGTGCCAGCAGTACTTTACTGAAAACTGAAGCTTTCTTT. Translation: CASSTLLKTEAFF. Based on the CDR3 plus reference TRBV28 and TRBJ1-1, the full variable domain is DVKVTQSSRYLVKRTGEKVFLECVQDMDHENMFWYRQDPGLGLRLIYFSYDVKMKEKGDIPEGYSVSREKKERFSLILESASTNQTSMYLCASSTLLKTEAFFGQGTRLTVV.